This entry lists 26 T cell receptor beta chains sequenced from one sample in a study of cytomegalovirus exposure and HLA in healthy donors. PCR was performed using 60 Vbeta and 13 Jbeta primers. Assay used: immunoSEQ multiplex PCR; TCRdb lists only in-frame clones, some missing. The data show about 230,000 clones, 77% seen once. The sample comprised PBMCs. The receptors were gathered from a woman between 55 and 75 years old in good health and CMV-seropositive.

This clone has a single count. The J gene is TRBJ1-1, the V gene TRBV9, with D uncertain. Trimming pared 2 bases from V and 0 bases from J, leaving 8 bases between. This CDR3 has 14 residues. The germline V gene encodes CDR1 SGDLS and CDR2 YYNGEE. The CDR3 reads CASSVAGMNTEAFF. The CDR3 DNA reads TGTGCCAGCAGCGTGGCAGGTATGAACACTGAAGCTTTCTTT.

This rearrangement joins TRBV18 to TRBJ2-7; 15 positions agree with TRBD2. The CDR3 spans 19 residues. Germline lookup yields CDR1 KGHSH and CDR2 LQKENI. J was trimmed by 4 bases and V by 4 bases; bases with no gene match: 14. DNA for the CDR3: TGTGCCAGCTCACGAGCCGGGACTAGCGGGAGGAGAATCGGGTACGAGCAGTACTTC. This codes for CASSRAGTSGRRIGYEQYF.

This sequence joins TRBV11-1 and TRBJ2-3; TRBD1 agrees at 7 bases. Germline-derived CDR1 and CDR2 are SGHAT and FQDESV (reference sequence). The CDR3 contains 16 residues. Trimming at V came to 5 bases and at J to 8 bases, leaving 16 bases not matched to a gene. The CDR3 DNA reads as TGTGCCAGCAGCGACAAGACGACAGGGAGCCGACGTACGCAGTATTTT. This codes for CASSDKTTGSRRTQYF.

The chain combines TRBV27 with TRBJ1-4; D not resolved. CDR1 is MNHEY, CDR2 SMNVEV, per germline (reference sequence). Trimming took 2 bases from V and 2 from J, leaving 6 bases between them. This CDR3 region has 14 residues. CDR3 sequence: CASSLRGTNEKLFF. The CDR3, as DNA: TGTGCCAGCAGTTTACGAGGGACTAATGAAAAACTGTTTTTT.

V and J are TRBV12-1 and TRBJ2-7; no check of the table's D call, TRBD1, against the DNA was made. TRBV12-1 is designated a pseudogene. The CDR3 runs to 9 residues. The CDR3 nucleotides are TGTACAGACAACTACGAGCAGTACTTC. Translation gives CTDNYEQYF.

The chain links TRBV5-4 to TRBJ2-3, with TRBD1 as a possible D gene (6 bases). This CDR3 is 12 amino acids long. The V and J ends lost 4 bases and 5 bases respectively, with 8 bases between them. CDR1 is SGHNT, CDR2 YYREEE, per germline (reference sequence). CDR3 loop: CASSPQGDTQYF. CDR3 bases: TGTGCCAGCAGCCCACAGGGAGATACGCAGTATTTT.

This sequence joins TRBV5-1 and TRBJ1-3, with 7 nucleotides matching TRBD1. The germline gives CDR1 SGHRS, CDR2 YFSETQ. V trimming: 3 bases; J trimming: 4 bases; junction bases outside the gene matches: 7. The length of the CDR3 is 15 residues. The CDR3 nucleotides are TGCGCCAGCAGCTCCCCAGGGGGAGGAGGAAACACCATATATTTT. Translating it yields CASSSPGGGGNTIYF.

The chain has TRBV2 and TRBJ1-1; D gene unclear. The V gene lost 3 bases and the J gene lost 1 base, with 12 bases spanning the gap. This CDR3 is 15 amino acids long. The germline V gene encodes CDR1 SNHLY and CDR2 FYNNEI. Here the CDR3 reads CASSDVGDTNTEAFF. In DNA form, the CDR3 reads TGTGCCAGCAGTGACGTTGGAGATACGAACACTGAAGCTTTCTTT. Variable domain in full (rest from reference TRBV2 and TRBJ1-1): EPEVTQTPSHQVTQMGQEVILRCVPISNHLYFYWYRQILGQKVEFLVSFYNNEISEKSEIFDDQFSVERPDGSNFTLKIRSTKLEDSAMYFCASSDVGDTNTEAFFGQGTRLTVV.

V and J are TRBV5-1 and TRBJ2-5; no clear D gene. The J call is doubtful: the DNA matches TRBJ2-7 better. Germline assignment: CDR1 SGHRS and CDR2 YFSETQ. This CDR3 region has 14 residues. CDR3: CASSLGPPTYEQYF. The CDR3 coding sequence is TGCGCCAGCAGCTTGGGTCCTCCAACCTACGAGCAGTACTTC.

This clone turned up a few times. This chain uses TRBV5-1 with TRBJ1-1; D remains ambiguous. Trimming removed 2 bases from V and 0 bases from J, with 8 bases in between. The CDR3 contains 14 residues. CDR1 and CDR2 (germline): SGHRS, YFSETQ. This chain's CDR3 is CASSFRRLNTEAFF. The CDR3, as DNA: TGCGCCAGCAGCTTCCGGCGGCTGAACACTGAAGCTTTCTTT.

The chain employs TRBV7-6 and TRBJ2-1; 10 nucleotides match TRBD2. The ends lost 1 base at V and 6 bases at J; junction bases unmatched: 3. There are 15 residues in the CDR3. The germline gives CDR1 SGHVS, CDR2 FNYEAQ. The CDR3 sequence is CASSLGAGGVNEQFF. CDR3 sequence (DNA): TGTGCCAGCAGCTTAGGAGCGGGAGGGGTCAATGAGCAGTTCTTC.

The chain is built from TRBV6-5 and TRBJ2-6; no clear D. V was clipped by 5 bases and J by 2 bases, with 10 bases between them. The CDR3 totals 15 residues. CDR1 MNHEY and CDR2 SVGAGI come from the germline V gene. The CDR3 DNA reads TGTGCCAGCAGTGCTACAGATACTGGGGCCAACGTCCTGACTTTC. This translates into CASSATDTGANVLTF.

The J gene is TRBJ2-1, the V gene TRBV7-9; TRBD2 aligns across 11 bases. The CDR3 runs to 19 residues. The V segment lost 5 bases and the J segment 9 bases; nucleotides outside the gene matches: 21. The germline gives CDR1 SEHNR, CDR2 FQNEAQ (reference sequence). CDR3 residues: CASSLSPGLAGDSHGEQFF. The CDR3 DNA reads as TGTGCCAGCAGCCTATCTCCAGGACTAGCGGGCGACTCGCACGGTGAGCAGTTCTTC.

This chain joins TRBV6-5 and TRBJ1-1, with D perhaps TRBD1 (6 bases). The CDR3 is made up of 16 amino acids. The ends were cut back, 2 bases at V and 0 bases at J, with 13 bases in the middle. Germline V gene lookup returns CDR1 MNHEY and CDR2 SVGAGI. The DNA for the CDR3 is TGTGCCAGCAGTTACAAGACAGGCCTTATGAACACTGAAGCTTTCTTT. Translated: CASSYKTGLMNTEAFF.

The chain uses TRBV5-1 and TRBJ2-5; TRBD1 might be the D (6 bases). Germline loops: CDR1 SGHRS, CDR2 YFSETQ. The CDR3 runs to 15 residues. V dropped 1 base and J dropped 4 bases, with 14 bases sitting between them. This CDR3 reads CASSLSPDSRETQYF. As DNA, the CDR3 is TGCGCCAGCAGCTTGTCCCCGGACAGCCGAGAGACCCAGTACTTC.

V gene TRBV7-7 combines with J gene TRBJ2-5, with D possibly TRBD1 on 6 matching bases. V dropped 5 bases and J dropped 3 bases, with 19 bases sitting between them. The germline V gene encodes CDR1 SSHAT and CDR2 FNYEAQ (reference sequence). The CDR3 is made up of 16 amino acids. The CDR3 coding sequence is TGTGCCAGCAGCGCCGGGACACCGCTTACGAAAGAGACCCAGTACTTC. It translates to CASSAGTPLTKETQYF. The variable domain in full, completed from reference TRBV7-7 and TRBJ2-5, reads GAGVSQSPRYKVTKRGQDVTLRCDPISSHATLYWYQQALGQGPEFLTYFNYEAQPDKSGLPSDRFSAERPEGSISTLTIQRTEQRDSAMYRCASSAGTPLTKETQYFGPGTRLLVL.

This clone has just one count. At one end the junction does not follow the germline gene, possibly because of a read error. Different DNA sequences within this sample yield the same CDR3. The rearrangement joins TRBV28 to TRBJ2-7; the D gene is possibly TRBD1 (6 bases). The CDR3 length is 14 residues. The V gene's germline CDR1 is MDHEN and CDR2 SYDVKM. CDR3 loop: CASSLTRGTYEQYF. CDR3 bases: TGTGCCAGCAGTTTGACAAGGGGGACCTATGAGCAGTACTTC.

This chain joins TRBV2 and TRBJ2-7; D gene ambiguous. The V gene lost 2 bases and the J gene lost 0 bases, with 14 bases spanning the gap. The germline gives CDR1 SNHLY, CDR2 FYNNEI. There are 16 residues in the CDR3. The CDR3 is CASSENSLTVSYEQYF. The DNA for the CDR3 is TGTGCCAGCAGTGAAAACAGCCTTACCGTCTCCTACGAGCAGTACTTC.

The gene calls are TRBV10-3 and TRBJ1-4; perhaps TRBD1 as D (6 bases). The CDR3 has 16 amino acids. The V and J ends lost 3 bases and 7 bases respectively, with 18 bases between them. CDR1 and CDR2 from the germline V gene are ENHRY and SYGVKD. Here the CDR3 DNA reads TGTGCCATCAGTGAAGTAGGGGGGGCGATCGGTGAAAAACTGTTTTTT. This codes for CAISEVGGAIGEKLFF.

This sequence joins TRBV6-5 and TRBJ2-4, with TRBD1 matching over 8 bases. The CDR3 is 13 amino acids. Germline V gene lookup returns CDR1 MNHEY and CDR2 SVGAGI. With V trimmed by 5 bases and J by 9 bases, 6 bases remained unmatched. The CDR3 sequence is CASSLGQGAIQYF. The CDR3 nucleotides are TGTGCCAGCAGTCTCGGACAGGGTGCCATTCAGTACTTC.

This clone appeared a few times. CDR3 amino acids: CASSPSPTENSPLHF. The CDR3 DNA sequence: TGCGCCAGCAGCCCCTCCCCGACTGAGAATTCACCCCTCCACTTT. The V and J genes are TRBV5-1 and TRBJ1-6; D uncertain. Germline CDR1 SGHRS, CDR2 YFSETQ. The V end was cut by 4 bases, the J end by 7 bases, with 15 bases between. The CDR3 has 15 amino acids.

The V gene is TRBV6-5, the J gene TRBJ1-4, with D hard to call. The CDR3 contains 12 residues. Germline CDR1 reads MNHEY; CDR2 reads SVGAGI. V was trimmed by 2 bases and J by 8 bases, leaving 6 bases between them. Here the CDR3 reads CASSYAGEKLFF. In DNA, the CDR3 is TGTGCCAGCAGTTACGCCGGGGAAAAACTGTTTTTT.

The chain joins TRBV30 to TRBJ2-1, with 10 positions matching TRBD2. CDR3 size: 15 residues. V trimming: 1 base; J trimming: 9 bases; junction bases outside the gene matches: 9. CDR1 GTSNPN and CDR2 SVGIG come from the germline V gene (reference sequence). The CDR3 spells CAWSGTSGNRREQFF. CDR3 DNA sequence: TGTGCCTGGAGTGGCACTAGCGGGAACCGCCGTGAGCAGTTCTTC.

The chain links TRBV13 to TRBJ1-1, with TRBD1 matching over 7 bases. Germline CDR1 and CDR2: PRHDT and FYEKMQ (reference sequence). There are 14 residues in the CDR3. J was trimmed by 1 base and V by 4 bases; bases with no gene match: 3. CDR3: CASSSGTENTEAFF. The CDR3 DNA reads TGTGCCAGCAGCTCCGGGACAGAGAACACTGAAGCTTTCTTT. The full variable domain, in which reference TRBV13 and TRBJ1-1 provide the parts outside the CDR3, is AAGVIQSPRHLIKEKRETATLKCYPIPRHDTVYWYQQGPGQDPQFLISFYEKMQSDKGSIPDRFSAQQFSDYHSELNMSSLELGDSALYFCASSSGTENTEAFFGQGTRLTVV.

The CDR3: CASSQVGGLHQPQHF. In nucleotides, the CDR3 is TGCGCCAGCAGCCAAGTGGGGGGGCTTCATCAGCCCCAGCATTTT. This chain uses TRBV4-1 with TRBJ1-5, with a tentative D call TRBD1 (6 bases). CDR1 MGHRA and CDR2 YSYEKL come from the germline V gene. The CDR3 is made up of 15 amino acids. Deletions cut 1 base from V and 5 bases from J, with 12 bases between.

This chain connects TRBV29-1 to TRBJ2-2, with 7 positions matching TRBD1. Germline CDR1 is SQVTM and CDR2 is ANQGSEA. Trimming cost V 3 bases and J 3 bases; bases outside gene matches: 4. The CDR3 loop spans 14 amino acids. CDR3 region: CSVDPGQDTGELFF. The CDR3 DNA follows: TGCAGCGTTGACCCCGGACAGGACACCGGGGAGCTGTTTTTT.